This record looks at one T cell receptor (beta chain) sequence and its context. Germline V CDR1 and CDR2: SGHDN, FVKESK. Trimming pared 1 base from V and 4 bases from J, leaving 8 bases between. The CDR3 totals 14 residues. The sample belongs to a study of blood T cell repertoires in COVID-19. For the study at large: Some COVID-19 samples were acute and others convalescent; all came from the United States, Italy and Spain.

In the original analysis: Amplification from reference gene primers served as the basis for estimated nucleated cell counts. Measured with immunoSEQ multiplex PCR; TCRdb has only the in-frame clones, and not every one. V, J and clone size are taken as reported in that table, and D and trimming were inferred from the DNA itself. The sample holds tens of thousands of clones; 88% are singletons and the top ten take approximately 4.7%. V is TRBV14 and J is TRBJ2-1; D not certain. Sequencing used peripheral blood. The TCR comes from a human donor in a cohort sampled during active COVID-19. CDR3: CASSQGYSYNEQFF. The DNA of the CDR3 is TGTGCCAGCAGCCAAGGTTACAGTTACAATGAGCAGTTCTTC.